The 16 T cell receptor beta chains given below trace back to one sample, sequenced in a study of shared clonotypes between healthy human individuals. Sequenced by immunoSEQ multiplex PCR; TCRdb stores in-frame clones only, minus some. Of about 870,000 clones detected, around 93% appear once; the ten largest clones hold about 25%. Naive CD8 cells, CD45RO-negative and positively selected for CCR7, excluded terminally differentiated effector memory CD45RA+ cells. Sequenced input: naive CD8+ T cells sorted from blood. The source is a man aged 25-45 years in good health.

This clone showed up just once. Its ends do not fully match the called genes, so a read error is possible. The rearrangement joins TRBV7-3 to TRBJ2-1, with TRBD2 identical over 9 bases. The CDR3 runs 15 residues. CDR1 and CDR2 from the germline V gene are SGHTA and FQGTGA. CDR3 amino acids: CASSLTTSGFNEQFF. CDR3 nucleotide sequence: TGTGCCAGCAGCCTAACGACTAGCGGATTCAATGAGCAGTTCTTC.

With regard to this clone: Other DNA sequences within the sample encode an identical CDR3. The chain recombines TRBV29-1 with TRBJ2-7, with a weak D call TRBD2 (6 bases). CDR1 is SQVTM and CDR2 is ANQGSEA in the germline V gene. The CDR3 spans 13 residues. The germline V and J ends were trimmed by 3 bases and 0 bases, with 9 bases remaining between them. CDR3 sequence reads: CSVESGLSYEQYF. CDR3 in DNA: TGCAGCGTTGAGAGCGGGCTCTCCTACGAGCAGTACTTC.

A few counts support this clone. The V and J genes are TRBV9 and TRBJ2-7; D call uncertain. Trimming removed 1 base at V and 1 base at J, with 12 bases between. There are 15 residues in the CDR3. CDR1 and CDR2 (germline): SGDLS, YYNGEE. CDR3 coding DNA: TGTGCCAGCAGCGTAAATCCAGGTACGTCCTACGAGCAGTACTTC. It specifies CASSVNPGTSYEQYF.

This chain joins TRBV7-9 and TRBJ2-7; D not resolved. CDR1 and CDR2 from the germline V gene are SEHNR and FQNEAQ (reference sequence). This CDR3 spans 14 amino acids. Trimming took off 5 bases at V and 2 bases at J, with 13 bases between the two ends. CDR3 amino acids: CASSPPGLAYEQYF. The DNA of the CDR3 is TGTGCCAGCAGCCCTCCGGGCTTAGCCTACGAGCAGTACTTC.

In DNA form, the CDR3 reads TGTGCCAGCAGTCCACAGGGGGCCGGGGAGCAGTTCTTC. Its translation: CASSPQGAGEQFF. The V gene is TRBV6-5, the J gene TRBJ2-1; 9 bases match TRBD1. CDR1 is MNHEY, CDR2 SVGAGI, per germline. The CDR3 spans 13 residues. V was pared by 5 bases and J by 10 bases, with 6 bases of the junction left unmatched.

V and J are TRBV7-9 and TRBJ2-4; 8 bases line up with TRBD2. The germline gives CDR1 SEHNR, CDR2 FQNEAQ (reference sequence). This CDR3 comprises 16 residues. The J segment lost 0 bases and the V segment lost 5 bases, leaving 6 bases of the junction unmatched. The CDR3 reads CASSPGRGLAKNIQYF. The CDR3 DNA reads TGTGCCAGCAGCCCCGGGAGGGGCCTAGCCAAAAACATTCAGTACTTC.

This chain connects TRBV7-9 to TRBJ2-3; possibly TRBD2 for D (5 bases). This CDR3 is 13 amino acids long. V was cut by 5 bases and J by 3 bases, with 9 bases left in between. From germline, CDR1 is SEHNR and CDR2 FQNEAQ (reference sequence). This CDR3 reads CASSHSGTDTQYF. CDR3 nucleotides: TGTGCCAGCAGCCATTCGGGAACAGATACGCAGTATTTT.

V and J are TRBV7-6 and TRBJ2-5; D is perhaps TRBD1 (5 bases). V was pared by 4 bases and J by 5 bases, with 14 bases between. The CDR3 has 14 residues. Germline CDR1 SGHVS, CDR2 FNYEAQ. The CDR3: CASSSSQGWETQYF. CDR3 DNA sequence: TGTGCCAGCAGCTCCAGTCAGGGCTGGGAGACCCAGTACTTC.

The chain employs TRBV7-9 and TRBJ1-2; 9 nucleotides agree with TRBD1. Losses at the gene ends were 6 bases for V and 3 bases for J; bases not matched to a gene: 8. The CDR3 extends over 15 amino acids. Germline CDR1 and CDR2: SEHNR and FQNEAQ (reference sequence). CDR3 bases: TGTGCCAGCAGTCATCGGGACAGGGACTACTATGGCTACACCTTC. It encodes CASSHRDRDYYGYTF. The full variable domain, with the rest looked up from reference TRBV7-9 and TRBJ1-2, is DTGVSQNPRHKITKRGQNVTFRCDPISEHNRLYWYRQTLGQGPEFLTYFQNEAQLEKSRLLSDRFSAERPKGSFSTLEIQRTEQGDSAMYLCASSHRDRDYYGYTFGSGTRLTVV.

This clone showed up just once. J is TRBJ2-7 and V is TRBV27; the D gene is possibly TRBD2 (6 bases). Trimming removed 8 bases at V and 0 bases at J, with 11 bases between. The V gene's germline CDR1 is MNHEY and CDR2 SMNVEV (reference sequence). CDR3 length: 13 residues. CDR3 nucleotides: TGTGCCAGCCGAGGACTAAGCTCCTACGAGCAGTACTTC. This translates into CASRGLSSYEQYF.

The V call is TRBV7-8, the J call TRBJ2-6, with 9 nucleotides matching TRBD1. J gave up 0 bases and V 4 bases, and 4 bases lay outside the gene matches. Germline values: CDR1 SGHVS, CDR2 FQNEAQ. The length of the CDR3 is 17 residues. The CDR3 sequence is CASSSLGQGSGANVLTF. The DNA for the CDR3 is TGTGCCAGCAGCTCTCTGGGACAGGGCTCTGGGGCCAACGTCCTGACTTTC. Complete variable domain (other parts from reference TRBV7-8 and TRBJ2-6): GAGVSQSPRYKVAKRGQDVALRCDPISGHVSLFWYQQALGQGPEFLTYFQNEAQLDKSGLPSDRFFAERPEGSVSTLKIQRTQQEDSAVYLCASSSLGQGSGANVLTFGAGSRLTVL.

This chain uses TRBV4-3 with TRBJ2-1, with a possible D match to TRBD1 (6 bases). V lost 5 bases and J 2 bases, leaving 10 bases between the germline ends. The V gene's germline CDR1 is LGHNA and CDR2 YSLEER. The CDR3 is 14 residues long. The CDR3 is CASSGTGTYNEQFF. DNA of the CDR3: TGCGCCAGCAGCGGTACAGGGACCTACAATGAGCAGTTCTTC.

V gene TRBV7-6 combines with J gene TRBJ2-1; 12 bases agree with TRBD2. CDR1 and CDR2 from the germline V gene are SGHVS and FNYEAQ. The CDR3 covers 20 residues. Unmatched junction bases numbered 13, after V lost 4 bases and J lost 0 bases. The CDR3 sequence is CASSSRTSGEWVGSYNEQFF. DNA for the CDR3: TGTGCCAGCAGCTCACGGACTAGCGGGGAGTGGGTTGGCTCCTACAATGAGCAGTTCTTC.

This rearrangement joins TRBV2 to TRBJ2-7; TRBD1 matches 7 bases. The CDR3 loop spans 16 amino acids. The germline gives CDR1 SNHLY, CDR2 FYNNEI. V shed 7 bases, J shed 2 bases, and the junction held 14 bases outside the gene matches. CDR3 in amino acids: CASIPDTGTAPYEQYF. CDR3 nucleotides: TGTGCCAGCATTCCAGACACCGGGACAGCACCCTACGAGCAGTACTTC.

This chain joins TRBV6-6 and TRBJ1-2, with D perhaps TRBD1 (5 bases). The V end lost 4 bases, the J end lost 0 bases, and 12 bases lay between the germline ends. The CDR3 spans 15 residues. Germline-derived CDR1 and CDR2 are MNHNY and SVGAGI (reference sequence). The CDR3 DNA follows: TGTGCCAGCAGTTCCTGGGACCAAGCTAACTATGGCTACACCTTC. This translates into CASSSWDQANYGYTF.

The genes are TRBV7-9 and TRBJ2-7, with TRBD2 identical over 10 bases. V dropped 5 bases and J dropped 6; count of bases not matched to a gene: 13. Germline V gene data show CDR1 as SEHNR and CDR2 as FQNEAQ (reference sequence). This CDR3 comprises 16 residues. CDR3 sequence (DNA): TGTGCCAGCAGCCCCGAGAGCGGGAGGGCTGTAATCGAGCAGTACTTC. This sequence encodes CASSPESGRAVIEQYF.